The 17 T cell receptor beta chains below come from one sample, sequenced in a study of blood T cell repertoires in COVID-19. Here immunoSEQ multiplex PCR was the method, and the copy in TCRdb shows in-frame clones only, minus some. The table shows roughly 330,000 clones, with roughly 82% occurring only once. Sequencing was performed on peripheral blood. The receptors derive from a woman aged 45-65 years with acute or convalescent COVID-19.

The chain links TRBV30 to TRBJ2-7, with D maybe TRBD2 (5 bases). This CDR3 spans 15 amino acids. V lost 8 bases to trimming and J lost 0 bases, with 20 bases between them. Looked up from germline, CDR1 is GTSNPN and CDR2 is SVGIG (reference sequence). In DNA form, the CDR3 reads TGTGCCGCTGCCTTAATAGCGAGGAGCTCCTACGAGCAGTACTTC. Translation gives CAAALIARSSYEQYF.

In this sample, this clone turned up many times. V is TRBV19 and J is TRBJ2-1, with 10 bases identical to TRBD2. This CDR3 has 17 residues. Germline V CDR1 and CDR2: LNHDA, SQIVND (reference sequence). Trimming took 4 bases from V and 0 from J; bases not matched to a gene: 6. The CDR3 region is CASSKRAGGSSYNEQFF. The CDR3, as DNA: TGTGCCAGTAGTAAGCGAGCGGGAGGGAGCTCCTACAATGAGCAGTTCTTC.

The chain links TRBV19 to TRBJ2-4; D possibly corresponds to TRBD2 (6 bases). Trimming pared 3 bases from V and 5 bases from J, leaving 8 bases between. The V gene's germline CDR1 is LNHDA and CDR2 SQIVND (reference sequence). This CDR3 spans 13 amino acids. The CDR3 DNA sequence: TGTGCCAGTAGTATTTGGGGGGAAAACATTCAGTACTTC. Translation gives CASSIWGENIQYF.

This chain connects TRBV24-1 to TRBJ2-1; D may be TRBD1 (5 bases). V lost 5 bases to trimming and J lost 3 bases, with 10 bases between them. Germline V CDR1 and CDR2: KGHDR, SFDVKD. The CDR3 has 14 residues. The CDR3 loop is CATSAPGYYNEQFF. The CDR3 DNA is TGTGCCACCAGTGCTCCAGGGTACTACAATGAGCAGTTCTTC.

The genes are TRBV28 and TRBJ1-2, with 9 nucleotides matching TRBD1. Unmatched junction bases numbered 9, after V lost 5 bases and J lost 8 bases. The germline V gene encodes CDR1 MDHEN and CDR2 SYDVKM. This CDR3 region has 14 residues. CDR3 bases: TGTGCCAGCAGTACTTATAACAGGGGGCTAGGCTACACCTTC. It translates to CASSTYNRGLGYTF.

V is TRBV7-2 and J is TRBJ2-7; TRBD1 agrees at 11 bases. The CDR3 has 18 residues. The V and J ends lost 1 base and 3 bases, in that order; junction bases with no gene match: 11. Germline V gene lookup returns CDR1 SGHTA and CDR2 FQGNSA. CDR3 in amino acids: CASSLGSSWTGGRYEQYF. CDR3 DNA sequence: TGTGCCAGCAGCTTAGGAAGTAGTTGGACAGGGGGCCGCTACGAGCAGTACTTC.

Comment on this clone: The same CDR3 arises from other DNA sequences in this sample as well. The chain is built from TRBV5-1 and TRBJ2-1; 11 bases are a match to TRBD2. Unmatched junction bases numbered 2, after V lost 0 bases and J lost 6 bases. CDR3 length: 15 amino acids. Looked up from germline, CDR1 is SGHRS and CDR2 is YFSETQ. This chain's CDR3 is CASSLVAGGGNEQFF. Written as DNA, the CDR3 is TGCGCCAGCAGCTTGGTAGCGGGAGGGGGCAATGAGCAGTTCTTC.

CDR3 residues: CASSDRGTADYGYTF. CDR3 bases: TGTGCCAGCAGCGACCGGGGGACAGCGGACTATGGCTACACCTTC. The gene calls are TRBV5-4 and TRBJ1-2; TRBD1 matches 7 bases. CDR3 length: 15 amino acids. The trim removed 4 bases at V and 3 bases at J, leaving 9 bases unmatched. Germline V gene lookup returns CDR1 SGHNT and CDR2 YYREEE (reference sequence). Based on the CDR3 plus reference TRBV5-4 and TRBJ1-2, the full variable domain is ETGVTQSPTHLIKTRGQQVTLRCSSQSGHNTVSWYQQALGQGPQFIFQYYREEENGRGNFPPRFSGLQFPNYSSELNVNALELDDSALYLCASSDRGTADYGYTFGSGTRLTVV.

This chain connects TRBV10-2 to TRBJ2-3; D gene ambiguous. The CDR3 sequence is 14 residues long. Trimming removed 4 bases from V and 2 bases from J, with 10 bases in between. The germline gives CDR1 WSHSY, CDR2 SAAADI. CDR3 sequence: CASSGVAYTDTQYF. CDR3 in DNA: TGCGCCAGCAGTGGAGTCGCGTACACAGATACGCAGTATTTT.

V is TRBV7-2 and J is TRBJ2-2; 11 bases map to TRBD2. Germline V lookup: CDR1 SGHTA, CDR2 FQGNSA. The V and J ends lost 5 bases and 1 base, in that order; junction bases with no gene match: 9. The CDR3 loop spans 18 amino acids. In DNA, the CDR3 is TGTGCCAGCAGCCCTTCCTCCGGGACTAGCGGGAACACCGGGGAGCTGTTTTTT. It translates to CASSPSSGTSGNTGELFF.

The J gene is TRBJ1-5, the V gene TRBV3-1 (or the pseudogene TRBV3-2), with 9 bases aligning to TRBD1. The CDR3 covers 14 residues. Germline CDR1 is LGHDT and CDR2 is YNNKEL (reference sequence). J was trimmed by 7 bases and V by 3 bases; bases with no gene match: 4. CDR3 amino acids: CASSHTGGDQPQHF. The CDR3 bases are TGTGCCAGCAGCCACACAGGGGGCGACCAGCCCCAGCATTTT.

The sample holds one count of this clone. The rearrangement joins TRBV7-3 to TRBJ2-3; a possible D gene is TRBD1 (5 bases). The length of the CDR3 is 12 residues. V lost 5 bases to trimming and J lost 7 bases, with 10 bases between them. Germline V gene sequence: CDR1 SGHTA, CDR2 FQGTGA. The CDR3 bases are TGTGCCAGCAGCCAGGCAGGGTATACGCAGTATTTT. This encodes CASSQAGYTQYF.

The CDR3, as DNA: TGTGCCAGCAGCGGGACTAGCGGGAGTTCCTACGAGCAGTACTTC. Protein sequence: CASSGTSGSSYEQYF. V is TRBV27 and J is TRBJ2-7, with 14 bases lining up with TRBD2. The CDR3 consists of 15 residues. Per the germline V gene, CDR1 is MNHEY and CDR2 is SMNVEV (reference sequence). Unmatched junction bases numbered 2, after V lost 6 bases and J lost 1 base.

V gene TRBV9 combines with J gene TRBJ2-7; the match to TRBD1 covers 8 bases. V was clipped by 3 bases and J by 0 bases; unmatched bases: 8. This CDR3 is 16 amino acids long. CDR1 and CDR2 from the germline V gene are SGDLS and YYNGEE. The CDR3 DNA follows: TGTGCCAGCAGCGGCAATCGACAGGGGAGCTCCTACGAGCAGTACTTC. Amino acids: CASSGNRQGSSYEQYF.

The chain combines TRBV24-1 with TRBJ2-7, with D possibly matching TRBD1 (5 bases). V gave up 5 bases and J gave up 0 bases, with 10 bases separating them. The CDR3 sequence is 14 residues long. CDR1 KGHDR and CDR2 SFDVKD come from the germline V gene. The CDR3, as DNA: TGTGCCACCAGTGGGACATCAAACTCCTACGAGCAGTACTTC. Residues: CATSGTSNSYEQYF.

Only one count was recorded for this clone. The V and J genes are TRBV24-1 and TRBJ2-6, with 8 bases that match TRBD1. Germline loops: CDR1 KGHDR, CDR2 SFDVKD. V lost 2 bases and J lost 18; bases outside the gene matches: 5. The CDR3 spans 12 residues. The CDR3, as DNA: TGTGCCACCAGTGATTGGGACAGGATCCCGACTTTC. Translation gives CATSDWDRIPTF.

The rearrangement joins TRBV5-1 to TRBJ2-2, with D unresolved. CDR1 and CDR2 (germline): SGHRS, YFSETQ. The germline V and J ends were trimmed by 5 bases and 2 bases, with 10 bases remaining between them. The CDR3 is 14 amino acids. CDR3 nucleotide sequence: TGCGCCAGCAGATACAGACAAAACACCGGGGAGCTGTTTTTT. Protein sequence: CASRYRQNTGELFF.